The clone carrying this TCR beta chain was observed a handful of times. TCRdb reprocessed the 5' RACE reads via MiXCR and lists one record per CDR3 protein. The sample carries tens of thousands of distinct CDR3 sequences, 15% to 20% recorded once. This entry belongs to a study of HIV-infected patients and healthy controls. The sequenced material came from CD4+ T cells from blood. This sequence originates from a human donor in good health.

The CDR3 sequence: CSATGFTDTQYF. The CDR3 DNA follows: TGCAGTGCTACAGGGTTCACAGATACGCAGTATTTT. This chain links TRBV20-1 with TRBJ2-3, with TRBD1 as a possible D gene (5 bases). Trimming took 4 bases from V and 2 from J, leaving 7 bases between them. Germline CDR1 reads DFQATT; CDR2 reads SNEGSKA (reference sequence). The CDR3 runs 12 residues.